This T cell receptor (beta chain) was observed in a study of brain T cells in children with intractable seizures. General study findings and limits: Viral specificity was inferred only from CDR3 similarity; HCMV serostatus was unknown.

As to time point: blood from clinic visit 5 months post-surgery; TSC patient then seizure free. Concerning this clone itself: The antigen remains unidentified.

Sequencing was performed with immunoSEQ multiplex PCR; in TCRdb, only in-frame clones are kept and a portion is missing. Of about 340,000 clones listed, over 90% are singletons. This CDR3 has 16 amino acids. From germline, CDR1 is LNHDA and CDR2 SQIVND (reference sequence). V lost 1 base and J lost 10; bases outside the gene matches: 13. The chain recombines TRBV19 with TRBJ1-5, with 7 bases identical to TRBD1. The sequence derives from a boy under two years old with tuberous sclerosis and intractable seizures. The source was peripheral blood, collected 4 to 5 months after surgery. The CDR3 region is CASSIARTGGTSPQHF. CDR3 nucleotides: TGTGCCAGTAGTATAGCCCGGACAGGAGGAACCAGCCCCCAGCATTTT.